Each of the 19 T cell receptor beta chains below was sequenced from the same sample in a study of shared clonotypes between healthy human individuals (dated by TCRdb to 2020 to 2022). Receptor amplification or capture employed the immunoSEQ multiplex PCR assay. Held by TCRdb, this immuneACCESS table contains in-frame sequences only and omits some clones. Under half of the omission traces to an unresolved V gene where checked; the cause of the rest is unknown. The sample yields around 2.5 million clones; more than 85% were counted once. In total, the top ten clones hold around 0.37% of the sample. Sample: naive CD4+ T cells from PBMCs. Interpreted using the paper, the cell subset or site label stands for: CD45RA+ positively selected. Source of these receptors: a man aged 18 to 29 in good health. Some clones in this sample may be carry-over from other donors' samples.

This chain uses TRBV5-8 with TRBJ2-5; D is ambiguous. Trimming took off 3 bases at V and 7 bases at J, with 7 bases between the two ends. The CDR3 has 11 residues. Germline CDR1 and CDR2: SGHTS and YDEGEE. CDR3 nucleotides: TGTGCCAGCAGCTCCTTGGGGACCCAGTACTTC. The encoded protein is CASSSLGTQYF.

V and J are TRBV7-2 and TRBJ2-2; TRBD2 matches 9 bases. Germline V gene data show CDR1 as SGHTA and CDR2 as FQGNSA. The V segment lost 1 base and the J segment 0 bases; nucleotides outside the gene matches: 3. The CDR3 runs 17 residues. The CDR3 nucleotides read TGTGCCAGCAGCTTAGTGGCTAGCGGGACGAACACCGGGGAGCTGTTTTTT. It codes for CASSLVASGTNTGELFF.

This sequence joins TRBV27 and TRBJ2-7; weak D call: TRBD1 (6 bases). Trimming shortened V by 3 bases and J by 4 bases, and 13 bases separated the two germline ends. This CDR3 contains 14 residues. The germline gives CDR1 MNHEY, CDR2 SMNVEV (reference sequence). The CDR3 DNA is TGTGCCAGCAGTTTCGACAGGCACAAGTACGAGCAGTACTTC. It specifies CASSFDRHKYEQYF.

This rearrangement joins TRBV28 to TRBJ1-1, with 8 positions matching TRBD1. Trimming cost V 6 bases and J 2 bases; bases outside gene matches: 5. Per germline, CDR1 MDHEN and CDR2 SYDVKM. The CDR3 length is 14 residues. CDR3 protein: CASSDDRGNTEAFF. For the CDR3, the DNA is TGTGCCAGCAGCGACGACAGGGGTAACACTGAAGCTTTCTTT.

V usage is TRBV5-1 and J usage is TRBJ2-7, with TRBD2 matching 8 bases. V was pared by 0 bases and J by 1 base, with 3 bases of the junction left unmatched. Germline CDR1 and CDR2: SGHRS and YFSETQ. This CDR3 region has 15 residues. The CDR3: CASSLVIAGSYEQYF. In DNA, the CDR3 is TGCGCCAGCAGCTTGGTAATAGCGGGGTCCTACGAGCAGTACTTC.

This CDR3 reads CASSVTTGNSNQPQHF. CDR3 sequence (DNA): TGTGCCAGCAGCGTTACGACAGGGAATAGCAATCAGCCCCAGCATTTT. V and J are TRBV9 and TRBJ1-5, with 7 bases fitting TRBD1. Germline assignment: CDR1 SGDLS and CDR2 YYNGEE. Trimming took 2 bases from V and 0 from J; bases not matched to a gene: 5. This CDR3 has 16 amino acids.

The rearrangement joins TRBV28 to TRBJ2-5, with 12 nucleotides matching TRBD1. CDR1 is MDHEN, CDR2 SYDVKM, per germline. V gave up 7 bases and J gave up 5 bases; unmatched junction bases: 8. The CDR3 is 15 amino acids. The CDR3 nucleotides read TGTGCCAGCAACTTACCGGGACAGGGGGCGGAGACCCAGTACTTC. Amino acid sequence: CASNLPGQGAETQYF. Drawing the rest from reference TRBV28 and TRBJ2-5, the complete variable domain is DVKVTQSSRYLVKRTGEKVFLECVQDMDHENMFWYRQDPGLGLRLIYFSYDVKMKEKGDIPEGYSVSREKKERFSLILESASTNQTSMYLCASNLPGQGAETQYFGPGTRLLVL.

The chain joins TRBV2 to TRBJ2-5; TRBD2 might be the D (5 bases). Germline CDR1 SNHLY, CDR2 FYNNEI. This CDR3 region has 13 residues. Deletions cut 5 bases from V and 5 bases from J, with 12 bases between. The CDR3 spells CASSIREGETQYF. DNA for the CDR3: TGTGCCAGCAGTATACGGGAAGGCGAGACCCAGTACTTC. The entire variable domain, with the rest obtained from reference TRBV2 and TRBJ2-5, is as follows: EPEVTQTPSHQVTQMGQEVILRCVPISNHLYFYWYRQILGQKVEFLVSFYNNEISEKSEIFDDQFSVERPDGSNFTLKIRSTKLEDSAMYFCASSIREGETQYFGPGTRLLVL.

The chain joins TRBV29-1 to TRBJ1-1, with D unclear. The CDR3 has 13 residues. V lost 2 bases to trimming and J lost 2 bases, with 9 bases between them. Germline lookup yields CDR1 SQVTM and CDR2 ANQGSEA. The DNA for the CDR3 is TGCAGCGTTGAACTGACAACTAACACTGAAGCTTTCTTT. This encodes CSVELTTNTEAFF.

This rearrangement joins TRBV11-2 to TRBJ1-1; no reliable D call. The CDR3 extends over 16 amino acids. V was trimmed by 1 base and J by 6 bases, leaving 18 bases between them. Germline values: CDR1 SGHAT, CDR2 FQNNGV. CDR3 nucleotides: TGTGCCAGCAGCTTAGCGGGATCTTGGGGTACTCCTGAAGCTTTCTTT. Translating it yields CASSLAGSWGTPEAFF.

V is TRBV28 and J is TRBJ2-1, with TRBD2 matching 9 bases. The V gene end was trimmed by 2 bases and the J gene end by 16 bases; junction bases not matched to a gene: 6. CDR3 length: 12 amino acids. Germline loops: CDR1 MDHEN, CDR2 SYDVKM. This CDR3 is CASSLAGGPCFF. The CDR3 DNA is TGTGCCAGCAGTTTAGCGGGAGGGCCTTGTTTCTTC.

V usage is TRBV9 and J usage is TRBJ2-1; D may be TRBD1 or TRBD2 (6 bases each). The CDR3 loop spans 18 amino acids. The V end lost 0 bases, the J end lost 0 bases, and 16 bases lay between the germline ends. Germline CDR1 and CDR2: SGDLS and YYNGEE. For the CDR3, the DNA is TGTGCCAGCAGCGTAGGAATGGGGGGCAGGTTCTCCTACAATGAGCAGTTCTTC. It encodes CASSVGMGGRFSYNEQFF.

The CDR3 sequence is CASSYPDGNYEQYF. CDR3 nucleotide sequence: TGTGCCAGCAGCTACCCGGACGGGAACTACGAGCAGTACTTC. J is TRBJ2-7 and V is TRBV7-9; a possible D gene is TRBD2 (5 bases). V lost 4 bases and J lost 3, with 13 bases in between. This CDR3 has 14 residues. Germline V gene lookup returns CDR1 SEHNR and CDR2 FQNEAQ (reference sequence).

The rearrangement joins TRBV4-3 to TRBJ2-7; 10 bases are a match to TRBD2. CDR3 length: 15 residues. V was pared by 2 bases and J by 3 bases, with 4 bases of the junction left unmatched. CDR1 is LGHNA, CDR2 YSLEER, per germline. CDR3 residues: CASSQLAGEYYEQYF. DNA of the CDR3: TGCGCCAGCAGCCAACTAGCGGGAGAATACTACGAGCAGTACTTC.

Notes on this clone: Within the sample, other DNA sequences also encode this same CDR3. The rearrangement links TRBV7-2 to TRBJ2-3; D not certain. V was clipped by 1 base and J by 4 bases, with 3 bases between them. This CDR3 region has 12 residues. Germline V lookup: CDR1 SGHTA, CDR2 FQGNSA. DNA for the CDR3: TGTGCCAGCAGCTTAGGACCAGATACGCAGTATTTT. Translating it yields CASSLGPDTQYF.

The chain carries TRBV6-5 and TRBJ1-2; D perhaps matches TRBD1 (6 bases). Germline V CDR1 and CDR2: MNHEY, SVGAGI. This CDR3 region has 15 residues. Trimming removed 5 bases from V and 8 bases from J, with 21 bases in between. This CDR3 reads CASSPRTEPTRGYTF. In nucleotides, the CDR3 is TGTGCCAGCAGTCCCCGGACAGAGCCCACTCGGGGCTACACCTTC.

The chain recombines TRBV5-4 with TRBJ2-1; D ambiguous. The germline gives CDR1 SGHNT, CDR2 YYREEE (reference sequence). The CDR3 loop spans 13 amino acids. Between the trimmed V and J ends, which lost 4 bases and 3 bases, there was a span of 8 bases. The CDR3 bases are TGTGCCAGCAGCCAGGACCGCTACAATGAGCAGTTCTTC. It codes for CASSQDRYNEQFF.

The chain joins TRBV5-1 to TRBJ1-2, with D possibly TRBD1 on 5 matching bases. This CDR3 has 14 amino acids. V was clipped by 2 bases and J by 7 bases, with 15 bases between them. Per the germline V gene, CDR1 is SGHRS and CDR2 is YFSETQ. CDR3 nucleotides: TGCGCCAGCAGCTTTGACGGACAAGAAAGTGGCTACACCTTC. It is translated as CASSFDGQESGYTF.

Only one count was recorded for this clone. The chain is built from TRBV28 and TRBJ2-7, with D possibly matching TRBD1 (6 bases). CDR3 length: 14 amino acids. The V end lost 4 bases, the J end lost 6 bases, and 16 bases lay between the germline ends. Germline assignment: CDR1 MDHEN and CDR2 SYDVKM. The CDR3 DNA is TGTGCCAGCAGTTACCCAGGGGTTGTTGCCGAGCAGTACTTC. This sequence encodes CASSYPGVVAEQYF.